Listed here is a single T cell receptor beta chain. Its antigen is undetermined. Germline and junction disagree at one end, which may indicate a read error. The authors built TCR beta libraries using iRepertoire HTBI primers and Arm-PCR of CDR3 regions. TCRdb used MiXCR to reprocess the multiplex PCR reads, holding one entry per CDR3 protein. The sample contains about 420,000 distinct CDR3 sequences, roughly 15% of which appear only once. This specimen comes from a study of regulatory T cells in long-lasting Graves disease. Findings and limits, study-wide: Persistent Graves' disease cases displayed lower TCR diversity than newly diagnosed ones. When disease was persistent, TRBV28, TRBJ1-2 and TRBJ2-5 were the favored segments.

Germline V gene data show CDR1 as MDHEN and CDR2 as SYDVKM. This CDR3 is built from 14 residues. Documented time point: newly diagnosed GD, antithyroid drugs for less than 3 months. Following extraction of RNA from PBMCs, that RNA was used to make the TCR library. Diagnoses of Graves' disease were made by American Thyroid Association guidelines. A volume of around 9.9 milliliters of peripheral blood was collected in EDTA tubes. The same specimen was also included in a second study, on T cells in Graves' hyperthyroidism and ophthalmopathy.

J is TRBJ1-2 and V is TRBV28; perhaps TRBD1 as D (5 bases). This sequence originates from a woman under 30 with Graves disease. Sample: peripheral blood mononuclear cells (PBMCs), taken at new diagnosis, from a patient treated with antithyroid drugs. The chain's CDR3 is CVSLVHRGNYGYTF. The CDR3 DNA follows: TGTGTCAGCCTAGTACACCGGGGGAACTATGGCTACACCTTC.